This T cell receptor beta chain is from a study of beta chain features in type 1 diabetes. Whole-study findings and limits: Diminished insertions and augmented deletions at VDJ junctions characterized type 1 diabetes patients. When Type 1 diabetes patients were examined, their TCRB CDR3s proved moderately but significantly shorter in all four CD4+ subsets.

Researchers reported sorting CD4+ naive, central memory, regulatory and stem cell-like memory cells via CD45RO/CCR7/CD25/CD127/CD95/CD27. Once sorted, every population was more than 95% pure. In this sample, this clone turned up a few times. The antigen is unknown. V shed 6 bases and J 1 base; nucleotides not matched to a gene: 11. CDR3 length: 16 residues. Germline V gene lookup returns CDR1 SGHRS and CDR2 YFSETQ. Since all of the isolated RNA was reverse transcribed, expressed TCRB transcripts were what got sequenced. Regulatory, naive and central memory T cell samples averaged about 3.57 million reads. Produced via immunoSEQ multiplex PCR; TCRdb's table is partial and in-frame only. The sample carries about 660,000 clones, over 13% recorded once.

Input material: naive CD4+ T cells from blood. V and J are TRBV5-1 and TRBJ2-3; 7 nucleotides match TRBD1. The clonotype originates from a man between 18 and 35 years old with type 1 diabetes. CDR3 bases: TGCGCCAGCAACAGGTTAGGGGGCAGGGGCACAGATACGCAGTATTTT. Translation gives CASNRLGGRGTDTQYF.